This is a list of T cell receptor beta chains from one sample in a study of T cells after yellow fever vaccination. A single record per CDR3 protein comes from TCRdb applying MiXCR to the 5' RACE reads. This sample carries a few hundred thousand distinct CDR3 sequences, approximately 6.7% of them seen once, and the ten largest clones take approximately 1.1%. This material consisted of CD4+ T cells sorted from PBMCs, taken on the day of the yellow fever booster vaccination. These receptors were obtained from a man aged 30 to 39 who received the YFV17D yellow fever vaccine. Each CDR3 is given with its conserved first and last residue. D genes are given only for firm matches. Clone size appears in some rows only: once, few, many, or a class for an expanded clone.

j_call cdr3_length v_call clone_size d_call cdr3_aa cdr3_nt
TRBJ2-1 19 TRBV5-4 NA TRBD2 CASSLTSGSFRSGNNEQFF TGTGCCAGCAGCTTGACAAGCGGGAGTTTTCGTTCGGGTAACAATGAGCAGTTCTTC
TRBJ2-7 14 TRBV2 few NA CASSGGRIPLEQYF TGTGCCAGCAGTGGAGGAAGAATTCCCCTCGAGCAGTACTTC
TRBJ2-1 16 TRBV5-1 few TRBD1 CASSFAGTGGSNEQFF TGCGCCAGCAGCTTCGCCGGGACAGGGGGCTCCAATGAGCAGTTCTTC
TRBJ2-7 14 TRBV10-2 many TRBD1 CASSPRGPHYEQYF TGCGCCAGCAGTCCCAGGGGGCCGCACTACGAGCAGTACTTC
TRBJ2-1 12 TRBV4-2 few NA CASSHWGGEQFF TGTGCCAGCAGCCACTGGGGAGGTGAGCAGTTCTTC
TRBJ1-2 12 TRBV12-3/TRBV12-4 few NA CASSRHGDGYTF TGTGCCAGCAGTCGCCACGGGGATGGCTACACCTTC
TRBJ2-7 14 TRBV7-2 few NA CASSSRSESYEQYF TGTGCCAGCAGCTCCCGATCGGAATCCTACGAGCAGTACTTC
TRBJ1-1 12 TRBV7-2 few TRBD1 CASSVTGGEAFF TGTGCCAGCAGCGTCACAGGGGGTGAAGCTTTCTTT
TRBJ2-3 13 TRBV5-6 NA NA CASSLAESDTQYF TGTGCCAGCAGCTTGGCCGAGTCAGATACGCAGTATTTT
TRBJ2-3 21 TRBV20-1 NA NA CSARLRYQNQTAQLRTDTQYF TGCAGTGCTAGATTACGTTATCAAAACCAAACGGCCCAACTCAGAACAGATACGCAGTATTTT
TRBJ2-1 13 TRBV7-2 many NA CASSETWYNEQFF TGTGCCAGCAGCGAGACATGGTACAATGAGCAGTTCTTC
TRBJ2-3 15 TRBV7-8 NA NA CASSSIPGGTDTQYF TGTGCCAGCAGCTCCATCCCGGGGGGCACAGATACGCAGTATTTT
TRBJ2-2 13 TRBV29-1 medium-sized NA CSVKGPNTGELFF TGCAGCGTTAAGGGACCTAACACCGGGGAGCTGTTTTTT
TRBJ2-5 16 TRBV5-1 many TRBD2 CASSLTSGGPEETQYF TGCGCCAGCAGCTTGACTAGCGGGGGGCCCGAGGAGACCCAGTACTTC
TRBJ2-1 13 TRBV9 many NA CASSVGYYNEQFF TGTGCCAGCAGCGTAGGGTACTACAATGAGCAGTTCTTC
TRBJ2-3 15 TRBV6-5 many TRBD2 CASSYSSTSVDTQYF TGTGCCAGCAGTTACTCTTCGACTAGCGTGGATACGCAGTATTTT
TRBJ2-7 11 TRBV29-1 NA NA CSAGDVEEQYF TGCAGCGCCGGGGACGTCGAGGAGCAGTACTTC
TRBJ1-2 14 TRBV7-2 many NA CASSPTEGLGGYTF TGTGCCAGCAGCCCCACCGAGGGACTTGGGGGCTACACCTTC
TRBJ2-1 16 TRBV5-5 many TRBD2 CASSFDPGLAVNEQFF TGTGCCAGCAGCTTTGATCCGGGACTAGCGGTCAATGAGCAGTTCTTC
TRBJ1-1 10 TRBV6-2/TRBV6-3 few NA CASKDTEAFF TGTGCCAGCAAAGACACTGAAGCTTTCTTT